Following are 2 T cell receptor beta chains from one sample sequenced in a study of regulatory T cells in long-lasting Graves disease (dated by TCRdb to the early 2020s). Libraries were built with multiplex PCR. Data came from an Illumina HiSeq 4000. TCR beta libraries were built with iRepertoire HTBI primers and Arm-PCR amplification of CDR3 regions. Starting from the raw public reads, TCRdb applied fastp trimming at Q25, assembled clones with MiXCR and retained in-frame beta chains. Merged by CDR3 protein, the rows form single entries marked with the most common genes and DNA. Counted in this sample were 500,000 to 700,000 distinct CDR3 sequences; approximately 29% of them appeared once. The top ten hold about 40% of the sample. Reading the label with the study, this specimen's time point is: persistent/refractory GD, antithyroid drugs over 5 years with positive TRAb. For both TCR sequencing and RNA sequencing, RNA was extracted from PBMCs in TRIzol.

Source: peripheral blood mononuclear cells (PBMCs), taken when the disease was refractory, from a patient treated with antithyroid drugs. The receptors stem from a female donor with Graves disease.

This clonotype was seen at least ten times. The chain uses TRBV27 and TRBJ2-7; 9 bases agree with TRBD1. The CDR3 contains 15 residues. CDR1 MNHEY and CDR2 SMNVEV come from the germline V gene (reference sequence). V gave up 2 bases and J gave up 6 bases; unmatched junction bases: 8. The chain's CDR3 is CASSLSRDRVAEQYF. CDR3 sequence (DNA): TGTGCCAGCAGTTTAAGCCGGGACAGGGTTGCCGAGCAGTACTTC.

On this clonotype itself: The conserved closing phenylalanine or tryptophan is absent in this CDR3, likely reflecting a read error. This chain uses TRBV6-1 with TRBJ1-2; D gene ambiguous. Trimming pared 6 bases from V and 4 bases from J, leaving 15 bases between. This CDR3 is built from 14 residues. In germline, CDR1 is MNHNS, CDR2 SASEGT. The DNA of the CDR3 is TGTGCCAGCAGCTCCCCCAGAAATCCCTATGGCTACACCCTC. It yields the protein CASSSPRNPYGYTL.